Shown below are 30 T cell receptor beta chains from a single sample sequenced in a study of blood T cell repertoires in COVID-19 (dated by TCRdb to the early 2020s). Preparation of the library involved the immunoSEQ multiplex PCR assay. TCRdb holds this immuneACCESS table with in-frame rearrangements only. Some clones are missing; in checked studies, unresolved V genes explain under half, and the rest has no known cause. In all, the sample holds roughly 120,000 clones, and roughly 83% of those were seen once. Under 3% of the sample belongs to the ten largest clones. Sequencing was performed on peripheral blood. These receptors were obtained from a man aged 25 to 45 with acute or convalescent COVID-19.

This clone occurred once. As DNA, the CDR3 is TGTGCCACCAGCCCAGGCGGGGGGGCGATGGATAATTCACCCCTCCACTTT. Translation gives CATSPGGGAMDNSPLHF. This chain connects TRBV15 to TRBJ1-6; D possibly corresponds to TRBD1 (6 bases). V shed 5 bases and J shed 5 bases, with 19 bases lying between them. Germline V gives CDR1 LNHNV, CDR2 YYDKDF (reference sequence). The CDR3 extends over 17 amino acids.

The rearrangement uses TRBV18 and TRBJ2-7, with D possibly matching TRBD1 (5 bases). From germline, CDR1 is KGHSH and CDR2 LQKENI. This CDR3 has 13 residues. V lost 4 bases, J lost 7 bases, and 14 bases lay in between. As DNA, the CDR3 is TGTGCCAGCTCACAGGGTGGACATAAAGAGCAGTACTTC. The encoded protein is CASSQGGHKEQYF. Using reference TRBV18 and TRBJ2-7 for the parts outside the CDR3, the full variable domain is NAGVMQNPRHLVRRRGQEARLRCSPMKGHSHVYWYRQLPEEGLKFMVYLQKENIIDESGMPKERFSAEFPKEGPSILRIQQVVRGDSAAYFCASSQGGHKEQYFGPGTRLTVT.

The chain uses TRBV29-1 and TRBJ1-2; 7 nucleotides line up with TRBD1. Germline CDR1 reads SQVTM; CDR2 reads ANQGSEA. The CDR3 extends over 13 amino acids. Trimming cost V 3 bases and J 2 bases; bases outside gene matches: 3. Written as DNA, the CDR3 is TGCAGCGTTGAGGGACAGATCAACTATGGCTACACCTTC. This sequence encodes CSVEGQINYGYTF.

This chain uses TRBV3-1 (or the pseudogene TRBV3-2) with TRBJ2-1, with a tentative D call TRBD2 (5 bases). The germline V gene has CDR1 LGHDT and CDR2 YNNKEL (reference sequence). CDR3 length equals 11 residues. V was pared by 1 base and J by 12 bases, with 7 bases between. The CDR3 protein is CASSQGGWQFF. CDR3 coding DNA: TGTGCCAGCAGCCAAGGAGGGTGGCAGTTCTTC.

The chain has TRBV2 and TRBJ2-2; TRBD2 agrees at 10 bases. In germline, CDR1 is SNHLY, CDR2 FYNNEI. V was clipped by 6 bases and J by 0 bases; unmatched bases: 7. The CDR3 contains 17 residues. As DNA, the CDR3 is TGTGCCAGCAGCCCGGGCCTAGCGGGAGCGAACACCGGGGAGCTGTTTTTT. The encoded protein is CASSPGLAGANTGELFF.

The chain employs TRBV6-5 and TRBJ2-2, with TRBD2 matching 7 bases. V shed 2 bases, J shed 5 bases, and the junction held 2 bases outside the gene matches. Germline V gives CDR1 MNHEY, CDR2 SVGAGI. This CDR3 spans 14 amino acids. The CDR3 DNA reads TGTGCCAGCAGTTACGGGGGGGAGACCGGGGAGCTGTTTTTT. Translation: CASSYGGETGELFF.

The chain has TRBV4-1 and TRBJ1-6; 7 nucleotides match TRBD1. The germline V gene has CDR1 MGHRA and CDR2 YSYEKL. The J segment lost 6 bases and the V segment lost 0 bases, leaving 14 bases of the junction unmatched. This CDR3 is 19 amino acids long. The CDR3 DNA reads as TGCGCCAGCAGCCAAGATGATTTAGGCAGGGGGAAAATTAATTCACCCCTCCACTTT. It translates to CASSQDDLGRGKINSPLHF.

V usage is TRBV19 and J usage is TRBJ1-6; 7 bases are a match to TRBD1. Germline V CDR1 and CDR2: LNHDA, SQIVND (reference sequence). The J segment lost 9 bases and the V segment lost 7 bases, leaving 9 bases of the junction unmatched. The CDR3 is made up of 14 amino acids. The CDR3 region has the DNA TGTGCCAGTACCCTACAGGGGCAATCTTCACCCCTCCACTTT. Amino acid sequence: CASTLQGQSSPLHF.

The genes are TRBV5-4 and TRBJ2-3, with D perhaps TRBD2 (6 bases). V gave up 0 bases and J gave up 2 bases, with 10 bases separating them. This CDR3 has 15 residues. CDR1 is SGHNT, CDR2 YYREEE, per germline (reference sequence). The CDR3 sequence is CASSLASVDTDTQYF. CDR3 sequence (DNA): TGTGCCAGCAGCTTGGCTAGCGTCGACACAGATACGCAGTATTTT.

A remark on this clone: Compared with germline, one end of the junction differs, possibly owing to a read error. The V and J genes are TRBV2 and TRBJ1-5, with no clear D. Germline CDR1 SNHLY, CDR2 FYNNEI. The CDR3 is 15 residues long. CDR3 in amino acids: CASSEAGASSQPQHF. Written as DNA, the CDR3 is TGTGCCAGCAGTGAAGCGGGAGCTAGCAGTCAGCCCCAGCATTTT.

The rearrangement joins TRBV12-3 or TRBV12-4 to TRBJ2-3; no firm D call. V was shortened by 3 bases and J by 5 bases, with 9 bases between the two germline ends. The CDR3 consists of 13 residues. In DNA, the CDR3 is TGTGCCAGCAGTTTGGGCCACGTAGATACGCAGTATTTT. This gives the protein CASSLGHVDTQYF.

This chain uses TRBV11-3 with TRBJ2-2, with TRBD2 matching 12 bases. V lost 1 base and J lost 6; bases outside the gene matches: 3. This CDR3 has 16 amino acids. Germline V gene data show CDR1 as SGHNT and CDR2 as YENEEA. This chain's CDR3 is CASSLVTSGRAGELFF. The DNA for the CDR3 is TGTGCCAGCAGCTTAGTGACTAGCGGGAGAGCCGGGGAGCTGTTTTTT.

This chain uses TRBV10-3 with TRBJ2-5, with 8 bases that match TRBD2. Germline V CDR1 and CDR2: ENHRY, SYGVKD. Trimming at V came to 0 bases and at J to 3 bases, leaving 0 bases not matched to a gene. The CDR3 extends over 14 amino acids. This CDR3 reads CAISESSGEETQYF. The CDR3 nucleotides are TGTGCCATCAGTGAGTCTAGCGGGGAAGAGACCCAGTACTTC.

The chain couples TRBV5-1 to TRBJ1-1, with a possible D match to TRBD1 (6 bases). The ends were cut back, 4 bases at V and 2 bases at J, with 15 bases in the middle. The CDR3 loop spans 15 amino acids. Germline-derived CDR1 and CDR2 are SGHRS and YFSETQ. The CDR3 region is CASSDSKQGNTEAFF. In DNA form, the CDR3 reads TGCGCCAGCAGCGACAGTAAACAGGGAAACACTGAAGCTTTCTTT.

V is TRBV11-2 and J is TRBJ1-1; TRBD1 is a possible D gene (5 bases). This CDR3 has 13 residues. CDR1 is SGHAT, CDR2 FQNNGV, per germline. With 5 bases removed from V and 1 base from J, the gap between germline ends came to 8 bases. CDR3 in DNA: TGTGCCAGCAGCATCCAGGGGAACACTGAAGCTTTCTTT. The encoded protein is CASSIQGNTEAFF.

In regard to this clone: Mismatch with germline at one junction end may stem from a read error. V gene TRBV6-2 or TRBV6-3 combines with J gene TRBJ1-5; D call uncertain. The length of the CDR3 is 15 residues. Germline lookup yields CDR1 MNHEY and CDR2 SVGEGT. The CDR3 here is CASSYSFGEGQSQHF. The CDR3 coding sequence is TGTGCCAGCAGTTACTCATTCGGGGAGGGTCAGTCCCAGCATTTT.

The CDR3 sequence is CASSLEGQSYNEQFF. Here the CDR3 DNA reads TGTGCCAGCAGTCTCGAAGGACAGAGCTACAATGAGCAGTTCTTC. The gene calls are TRBV7-2 and TRBJ2-1, with a possible D match to TRBD1 (6 bases). CDR1 is SGHTA, CDR2 FQGNSA, per germline. CDR3 size: 15 residues. V was pared by 6 bases and J by 3 bases, with 15 bases between. Looking up the rest from reference TRBV7-2 and TRBJ2-1 gives the full variable domain: GAGVSQSPSNKVTEKGKDVELRCDPISGHTALYWYRQSLGQGLEFLIYFQGNSAPDKSGLPSDRFSAERTGGSVSTLTIQRTQQEDSAVYLCASSLEGQSYNEQFFGPGTRLTVL.

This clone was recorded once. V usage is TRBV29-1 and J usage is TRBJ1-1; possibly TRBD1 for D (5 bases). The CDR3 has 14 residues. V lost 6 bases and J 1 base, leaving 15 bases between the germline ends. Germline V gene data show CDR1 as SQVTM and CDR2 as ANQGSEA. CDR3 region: CSVSWGEGNTEAFF. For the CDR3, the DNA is TGCAGCGTATCATGGGGGGAAGGGAACACTGAAGCTTTCTTT. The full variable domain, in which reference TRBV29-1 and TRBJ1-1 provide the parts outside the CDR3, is SAVISQKPSRDICQRGTSLTIQCQVDSQVTMMFWYRQQPGQSLTLIATANQGSEATYESGFVIDKFPISRPNLTFSTLTVSNMSPEDSSIYLCSVSWGEGNTEAFFGQGTRLTVV.

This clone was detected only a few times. The CDR3 DNA reads TGTGCCAGCAGGGGGAGGGGCCAGCCCCAGCATTTT. This sequence encodes CASRGRGQPQHF. The chain couples TRBV27 to TRBJ1-5; D is possibly TRBD1 (5 bases). Germline V gene sequence: CDR1 MNHEY, CDR2 SMNVEV (reference sequence). Trimming shortened V by 6 bases and J by 7 bases, and 10 bases separated the two germline ends. The CDR3 loop spans 12 amino acids.

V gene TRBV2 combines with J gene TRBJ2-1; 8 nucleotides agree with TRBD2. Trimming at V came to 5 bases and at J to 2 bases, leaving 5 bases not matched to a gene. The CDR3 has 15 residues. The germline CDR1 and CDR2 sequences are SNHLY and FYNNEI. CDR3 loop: CASSRGLEPYNEQFF. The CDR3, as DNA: TGTGCCAGCAGTCGGGGACTAGAGCCCTACAATGAGCAGTTCTTC.

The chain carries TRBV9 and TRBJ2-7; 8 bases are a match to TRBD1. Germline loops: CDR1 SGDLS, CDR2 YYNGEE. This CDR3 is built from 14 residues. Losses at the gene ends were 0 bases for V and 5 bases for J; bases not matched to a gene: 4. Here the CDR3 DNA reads TGTGCCAGCAGCGTAGGGGCAGGGGGCCACGAGCAGTACTTC. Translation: CASSVGAGGHEQYF. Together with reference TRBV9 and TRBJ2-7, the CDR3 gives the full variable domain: DSGVTQTPKHLITATGQRVTLRCSPRSGDLSVYWYQQSLDQGLQFLIQYYNGEERAKGNILERFSAQQFPDLHSELNLSSLELGDSALYFCASSVGAGGHEQYFGPGTRLTVT.

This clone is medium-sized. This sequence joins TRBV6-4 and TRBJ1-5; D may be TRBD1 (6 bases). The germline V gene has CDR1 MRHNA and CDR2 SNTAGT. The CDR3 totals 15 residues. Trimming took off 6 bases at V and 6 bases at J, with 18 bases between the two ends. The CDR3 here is CASRGTSYSCQPQHF. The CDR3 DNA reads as TGTGCCAGCAGAGGGACATCCTATAGTTGTCAGCCCCAGCATTTT.

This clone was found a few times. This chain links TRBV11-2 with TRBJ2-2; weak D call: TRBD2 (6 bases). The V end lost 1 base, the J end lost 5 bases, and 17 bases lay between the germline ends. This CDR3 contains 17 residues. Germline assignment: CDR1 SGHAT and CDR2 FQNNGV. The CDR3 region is CASSLVRRGRETGELFF. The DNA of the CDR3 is TGTGCCAGCAGCTTAGTGAGGAGGGGACGGGAAACCGGGGAGCTGTTTTTT.

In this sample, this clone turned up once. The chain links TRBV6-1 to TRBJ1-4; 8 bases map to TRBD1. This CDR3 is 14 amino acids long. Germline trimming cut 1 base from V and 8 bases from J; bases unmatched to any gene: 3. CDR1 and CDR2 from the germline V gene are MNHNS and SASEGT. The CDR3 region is CASSEVGTGEKLFF. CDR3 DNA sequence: TGTGCCAGCAGTGAAGTGGGGACAGGCGAAAAACTGTTTTTT.

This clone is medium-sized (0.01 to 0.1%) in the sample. The CDR3 region has the DNA TGTGCCAGCGGAGGGGGACAGGGGGTTTTTGGCTACACCTTC. It encodes CASGGGQGVFGYTF. The V gene is TRBV7-9, the J gene TRBJ1-2, with 11 nucleotides matching TRBD1. V shed 8 bases and J 7 bases; nucleotides not matched to a gene: 9. The CDR3 has 14 residues. CDR1 SEHNR and CDR2 FQNEAQ come from the germline V gene (reference sequence).

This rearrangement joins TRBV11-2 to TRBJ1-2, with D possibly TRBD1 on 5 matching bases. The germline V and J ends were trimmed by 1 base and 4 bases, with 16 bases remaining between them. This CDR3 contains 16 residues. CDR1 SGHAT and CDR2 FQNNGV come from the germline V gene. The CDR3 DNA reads TGTGCCAGCAGCTTAGCCCACGGGGGGTCGGGCTATGGCTACACCTTC. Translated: CASSLAHGGSGYGYTF.

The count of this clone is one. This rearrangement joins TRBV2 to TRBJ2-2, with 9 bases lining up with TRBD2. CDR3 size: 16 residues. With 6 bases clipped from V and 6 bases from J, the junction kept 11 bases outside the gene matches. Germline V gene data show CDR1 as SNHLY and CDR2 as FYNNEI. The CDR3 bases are TGTGCCAGCAGCCGAATGGGCGGGAGGGCCGCCGGGGAGCTGTTTTTT. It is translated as CASSRMGGRAAGELFF.

The CDR3 reads CASSLVQEETQYF. DNA for the CDR3: TGTGCCAGCAGCTTAGTCCAGGAAGAGACCCAGTACTTC. The genes are TRBV7-9 and TRBJ2-5; D not certain. Germline CDR1 reads SEHNR; CDR2 reads FQNEAQ (reference sequence). Trimming shortened V by 1 base and J by 3 bases, and 6 bases separated the two germline ends. The CDR3 is 13 residues long.

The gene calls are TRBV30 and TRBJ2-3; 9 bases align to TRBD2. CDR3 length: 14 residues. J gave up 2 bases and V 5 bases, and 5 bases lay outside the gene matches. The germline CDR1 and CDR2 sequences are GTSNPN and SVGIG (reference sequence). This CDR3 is CAWRSGGPTDTQYF. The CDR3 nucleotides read TGTGCCTGGCGGAGCGGGGGGCCCACAGATACGCAGTATTTT.

CDR3: CASSPNWEKASGELFF. The CDR3, as DNA: TGTGCCAGTAGTCCCAACTGGGAGAAAGCGTCCGGGGAGCTGTTTTTT. The V gene is TRBV19, the J gene TRBJ2-2; possibly TRBD2 for D (5 bases). The CDR3 has 16 amino acids. The V gene's germline CDR1 is LNHDA and CDR2 SQIVND (reference sequence). V shed 5 bases and J shed 6 bases, with 19 bases lying between them.